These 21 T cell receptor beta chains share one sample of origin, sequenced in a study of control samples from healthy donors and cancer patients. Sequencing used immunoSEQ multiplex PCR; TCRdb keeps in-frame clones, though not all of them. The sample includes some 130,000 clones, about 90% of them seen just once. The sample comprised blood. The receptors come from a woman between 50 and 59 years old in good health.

The CDR3 here is CASSDTSVADTQYF. CDR3 DNA: TGTGCCAGCAGTGATACGTCAGTAGCAGATACGCAGTATTTT. The chain uses TRBV25-1 and TRBJ2-3; the D is unclear. Trimming removed 3 bases at V and 4 bases at J, with 11 bases between. Germline CDR1 MGHDK, CDR2 SYGVNS. The CDR3 covers 14 residues.

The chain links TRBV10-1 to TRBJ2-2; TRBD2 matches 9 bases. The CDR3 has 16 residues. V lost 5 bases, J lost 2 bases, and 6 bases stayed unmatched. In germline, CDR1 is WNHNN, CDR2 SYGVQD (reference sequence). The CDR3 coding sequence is TGCGCCAGCAGTAAGACTAGCGGACATAACACCGGGGAGCTGTTTTTT. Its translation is CASSKTSGHNTGELFF.

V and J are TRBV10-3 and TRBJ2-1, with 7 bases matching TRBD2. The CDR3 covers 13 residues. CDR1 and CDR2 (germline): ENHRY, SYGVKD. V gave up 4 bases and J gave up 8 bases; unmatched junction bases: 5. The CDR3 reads CAISGGGPDEQFF. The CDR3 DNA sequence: TGTGCCATCAGTGGGGGAGGGCCCGATGAGCAGTTCTTC.

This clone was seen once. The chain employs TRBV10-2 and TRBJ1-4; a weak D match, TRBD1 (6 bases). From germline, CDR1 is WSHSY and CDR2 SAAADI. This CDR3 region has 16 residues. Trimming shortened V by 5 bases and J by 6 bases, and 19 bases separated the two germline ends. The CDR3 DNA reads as TGCGCCAGCAGTTACGTTCCCCGGACAGAGGATGAAAAACTGTTTTTT. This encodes CASSYVPRTEDEKLFF.

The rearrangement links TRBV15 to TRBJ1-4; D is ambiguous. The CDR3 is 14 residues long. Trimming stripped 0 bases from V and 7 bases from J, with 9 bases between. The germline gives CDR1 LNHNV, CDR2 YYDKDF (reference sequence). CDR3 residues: CATSRDFTGEKLFF. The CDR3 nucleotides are TGTGCCACCAGCAGAGATTTCACGGGTGAAAAACTGTTTTTT. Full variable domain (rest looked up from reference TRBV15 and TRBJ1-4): DAMVIQNPRYQVTQFGKPVTLSCSQTLNHNVMYWYQQKSSQAPKLLFHYYDKDFNNEADTPDNFQSRRPNTSFCFLDIRSPGLGDTAMYLCATSRDFTGEKLFFGSGTQLSVL.

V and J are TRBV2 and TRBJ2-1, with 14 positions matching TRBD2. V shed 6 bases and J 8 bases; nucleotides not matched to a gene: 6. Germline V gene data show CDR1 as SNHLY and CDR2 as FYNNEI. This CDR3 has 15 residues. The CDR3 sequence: CASSRTSGRFDEQFF. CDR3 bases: TGTGCCAGCAGCCGGACTAGCGGGAGGTTCGATGAGCAGTTCTTC.

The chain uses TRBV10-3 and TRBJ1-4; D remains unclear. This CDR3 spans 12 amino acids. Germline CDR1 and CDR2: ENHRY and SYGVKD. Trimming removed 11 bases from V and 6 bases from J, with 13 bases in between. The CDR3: CAPRRWDEKLFF. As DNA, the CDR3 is TGTGCCCCCAGGCGGTGGGATGAAAAACTGTTTTTT.

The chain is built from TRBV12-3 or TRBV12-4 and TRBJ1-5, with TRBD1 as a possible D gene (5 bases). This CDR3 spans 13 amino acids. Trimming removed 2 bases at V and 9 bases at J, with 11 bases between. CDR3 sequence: CASSLQTTGPQHF. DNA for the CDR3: TGTGCCAGCAGTTTACAGACAACAGGGCCCCAGCATTTT.

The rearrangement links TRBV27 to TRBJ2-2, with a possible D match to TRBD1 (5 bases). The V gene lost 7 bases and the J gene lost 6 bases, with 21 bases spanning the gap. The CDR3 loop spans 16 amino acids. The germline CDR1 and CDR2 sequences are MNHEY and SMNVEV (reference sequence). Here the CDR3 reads CASTEGARVGSGELFF. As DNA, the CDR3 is TGTGCCAGCACCGAAGGGGCCAGGGTGGGGTCCGGGGAGCTGTTTTTT.

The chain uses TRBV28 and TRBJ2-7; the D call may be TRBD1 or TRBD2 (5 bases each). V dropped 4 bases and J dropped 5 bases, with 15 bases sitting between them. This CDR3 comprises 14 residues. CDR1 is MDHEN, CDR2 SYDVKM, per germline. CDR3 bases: TGTGCCAGCAGTTCCCCCCCCGGGGACCACGAGCAGTACTTC. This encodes CASSSPPGDHEQYF.

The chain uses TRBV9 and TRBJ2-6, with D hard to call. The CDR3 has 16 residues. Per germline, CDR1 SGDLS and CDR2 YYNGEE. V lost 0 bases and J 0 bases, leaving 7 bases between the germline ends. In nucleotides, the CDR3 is TGTGCCAGCAGCGTAGAGCCTAGCTCTGGGGCCAACGTCCTGACTTTC. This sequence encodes CASSVEPSSGANVLTF.

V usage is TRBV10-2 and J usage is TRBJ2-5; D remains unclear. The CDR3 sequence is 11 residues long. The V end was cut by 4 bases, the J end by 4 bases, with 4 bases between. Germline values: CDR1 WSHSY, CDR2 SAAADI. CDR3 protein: CASSVRETQYF. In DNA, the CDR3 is TGCGCCAGCAGTGTCCGAGAGACCCAGTACTTC.

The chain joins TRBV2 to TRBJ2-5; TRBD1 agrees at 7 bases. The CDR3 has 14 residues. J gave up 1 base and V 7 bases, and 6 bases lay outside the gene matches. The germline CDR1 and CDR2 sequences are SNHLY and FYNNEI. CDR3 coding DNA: TGTGCCAGCACTCTAAAGGGGGCCCAAGAGACCCAGTACTTC. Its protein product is CASTLKGAQETQYF.

The CDR3 reads CASSLGASGKFEQFF. CDR3 coding DNA: TGCGCCAGCAGCTTGGGGGCTAGCGGGAAATTTGAGCAGTTCTTC. The V call is TRBV5-1, the J call TRBJ2-1; 9 bases match TRBD2. Germline CDR1 SGHRS, CDR2 YFSETQ. V shed 0 bases and J 9 bases; nucleotides not matched to a gene: 7. The CDR3 has 15 residues.

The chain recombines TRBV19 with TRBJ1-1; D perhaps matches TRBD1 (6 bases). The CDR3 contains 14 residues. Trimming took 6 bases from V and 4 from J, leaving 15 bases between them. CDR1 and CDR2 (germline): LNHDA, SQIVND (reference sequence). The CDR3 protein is CASRYREWGTEAFF. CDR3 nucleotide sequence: TGTGCCAGTAGGTACAGGGAGTGGGGCACTGAAGCTTTCTTT.

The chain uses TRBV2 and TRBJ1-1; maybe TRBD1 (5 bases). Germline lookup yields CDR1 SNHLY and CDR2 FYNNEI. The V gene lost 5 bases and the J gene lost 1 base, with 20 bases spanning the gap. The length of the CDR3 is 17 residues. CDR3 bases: TGTGCCAGCAGTAACCGGGACGGAGGATTACCGAACACTGAAGCTTTCTTT. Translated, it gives CASSNRDGGLPNTEAFF.

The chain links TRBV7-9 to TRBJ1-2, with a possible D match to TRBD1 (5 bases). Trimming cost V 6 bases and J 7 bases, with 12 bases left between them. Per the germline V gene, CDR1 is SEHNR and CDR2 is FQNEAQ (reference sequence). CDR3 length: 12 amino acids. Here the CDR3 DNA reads TGTGCCAGCAGTGGGGGTTACCCTGGCTACACCTTC. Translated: CASSGGYPGYTF.

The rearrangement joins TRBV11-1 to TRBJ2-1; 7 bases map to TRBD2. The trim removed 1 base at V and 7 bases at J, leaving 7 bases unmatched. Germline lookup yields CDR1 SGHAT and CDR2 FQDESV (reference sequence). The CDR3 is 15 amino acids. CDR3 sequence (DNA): TGTGCCAGCAGCTTAGGTGGCGGGAGAGGAAATGAGCAGTTCTTC. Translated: CASSLGGGRGNEQFF.

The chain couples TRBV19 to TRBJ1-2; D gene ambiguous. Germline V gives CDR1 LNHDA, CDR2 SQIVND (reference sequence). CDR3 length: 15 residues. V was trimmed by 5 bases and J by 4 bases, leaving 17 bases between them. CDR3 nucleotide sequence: TGTGCCAGTAGTGGTGGAGCATTTGATGGCTATGGCTACACCTTC. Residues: CASSGGAFDGYGYTF.

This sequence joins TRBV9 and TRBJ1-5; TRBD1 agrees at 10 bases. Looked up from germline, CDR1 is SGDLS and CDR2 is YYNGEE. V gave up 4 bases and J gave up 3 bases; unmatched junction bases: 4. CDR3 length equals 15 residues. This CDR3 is CASSLGTGVNQPQHF. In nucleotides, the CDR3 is TGTGCCAGCAGCCTTGGGACAGGGGTCAATCAGCCCCAGCATTTT.

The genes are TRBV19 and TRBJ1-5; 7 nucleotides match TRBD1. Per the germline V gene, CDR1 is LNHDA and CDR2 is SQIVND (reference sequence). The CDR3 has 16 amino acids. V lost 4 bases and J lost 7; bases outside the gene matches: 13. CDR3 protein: CASSTRQRQGRQPQHF. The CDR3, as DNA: TGTGCCAGTAGTACGCGACAAAGACAGGGTAGGCAGCCCCAGCATTTT. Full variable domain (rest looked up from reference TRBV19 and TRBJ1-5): DGGITQSPKYLFRKEGQNVTLSCEQNLNHDAMYWYRQDPGQGLRLIYYSQIVNDFQKGDIAEGYSVSREKKESFPLTVTSAQKNPTAFYLCASSTRQRQGRQPQHFGDGTRLSIL.